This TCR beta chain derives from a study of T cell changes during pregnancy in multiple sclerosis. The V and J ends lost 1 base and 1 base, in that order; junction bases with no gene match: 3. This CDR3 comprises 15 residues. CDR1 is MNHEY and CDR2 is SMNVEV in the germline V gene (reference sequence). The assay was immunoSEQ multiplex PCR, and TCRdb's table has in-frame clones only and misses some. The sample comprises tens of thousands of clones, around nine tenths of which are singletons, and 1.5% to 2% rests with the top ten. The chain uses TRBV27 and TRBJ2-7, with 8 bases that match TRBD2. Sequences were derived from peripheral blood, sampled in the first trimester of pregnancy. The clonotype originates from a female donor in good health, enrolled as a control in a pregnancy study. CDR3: CASSLYGTRSYEQYF. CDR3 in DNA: TGTGCCAGCAGTTTATACGGGACTAGGTCCTACGAGCAGTACTTC.